This entry features one TCR beta chain sequence. The target antigen is unknown. Naive-designated CD8 cells lacked CD45RO, were positively enriched for CCR7, and omitted terminally differentiated effector memory CD45RA+ cells. This sample was included in a study of shared clonotypes between healthy human individuals. General study points: Only blood samples were collected, and tissue repertoires likely differ.

Assay used: immunoSEQ multiplex PCR; TCRdb lists only in-frame clones, some missing. Of about 2 million clones listed, approximately 94% are singletons. The CDR3 has 16 amino acids. The V gene end was trimmed by 0 bases and the J gene end by 6 bases; junction bases not matched to a gene: 9. Looked up from germline, CDR1 is SQVTM and CDR2 is ANQGSEA. The specimen was naive CD8+ T cells sorted from blood. The gene calls are TRBV29-1 and TRBJ2-7, with TRBD1 matching over 12 bases. The source of this sequence is a man between 18 and 35 years old in good health. The CDR3 spells CSVEDLGDRGQSEQYF. The CDR3 bases are TGCAGCGTTGAAGATCTGGGGGACAGGGGGCAGAGCGAGCAGTACTTC.